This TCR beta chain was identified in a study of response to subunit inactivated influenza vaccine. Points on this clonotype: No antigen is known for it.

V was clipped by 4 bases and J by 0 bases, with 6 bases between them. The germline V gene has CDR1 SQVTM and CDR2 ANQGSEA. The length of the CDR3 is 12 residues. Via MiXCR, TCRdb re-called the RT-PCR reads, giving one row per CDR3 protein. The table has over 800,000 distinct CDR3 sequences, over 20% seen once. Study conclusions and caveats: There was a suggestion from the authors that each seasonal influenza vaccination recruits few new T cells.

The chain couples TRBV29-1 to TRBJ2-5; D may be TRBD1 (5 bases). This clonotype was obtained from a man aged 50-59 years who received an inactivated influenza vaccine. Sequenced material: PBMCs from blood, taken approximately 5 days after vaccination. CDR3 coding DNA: TGCAGCGTTGGACAGTACCAAGAGACCCAGTACTTC. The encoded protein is CSVGQYQETQYF.